These 5 T cell receptor beta chains were all obtained from the same sample, sequenced in a study of T-cell reconstitution after alpha-beta-depleted transplantation in children. Preparation of the TCRbeta library was carried out with unique molecular identifiers. TCRdb passed the PCR reads through MiXCR, listing each CDR3 protein once. The table lists about 170,000 distinct CDR3 sequences, around 10% of them singletons, with about 12% in the top ten. The specimen comprised PBMCs, sampled before TCRalphabeta/CD19-depleted stem cell transplant. These receptors all stem from a boy aged 2-9 years with acute myeloid leukemia, due to receive a stem cell transplant.

This clonotype has at least ten counts. This chain joins TRBV20-1 and TRBJ2-1; the D gene is possibly TRBD2 (6 bases). This CDR3 is 14 amino acids long. V was pared by 3 bases and J by 4 bases, with 13 bases between. Per the germline V gene, CDR1 is DFQATT and CDR2 is SNEGSKA (reference sequence). The CDR3 protein is CSASPLASYNEQFF. DNA of the CDR3: TGCAGTGCTAGTCCCCTAGCGTCTTACAATGAGCAGTTCTTC.

This clonotype was counted at least ten times. The chain joins TRBV20-1 to TRBJ2-1, with a possible D match to TRBD2 (6 bases). CDR3 length: 15 residues. Trimming shortened V by 0 bases and J by 4 bases, and 13 bases separated the two germline ends. Germline loops: CDR1 DFQATT, CDR2 SNEGSKA (reference sequence). CDR3 in DNA: TGCAGTGCTAGAGATCAAGTCGGGAGTTACAATGAGCAGTTCTTC. It specifies CSARDQVGSYNEQFF.

This clonotype came up many times. The V gene is TRBV5-1, the J gene TRBJ1-2; no clear D. V lost 0 bases and J 3 bases, leaving 9 bases between the germline ends. The CDR3 is 14 residues long. Germline values: CDR1 SGHRS, CDR2 YFSETQ. DNA of the CDR3: TGCGCCAGCAGCTTGGCCGTGAGGGACTATGGCTACACCTTC. As protein: CASSLAVRDYGYTF.

The chain employs TRBV7-7 and TRBJ2-3; D is undetermined. Trimming shortened V by 1 base and J by 2 bases, and 7 bases separated the two germline ends. This CDR3 is 14 amino acids long. Germline lookup yields CDR1 SSHAT and CDR2 FNYEAQ (reference sequence). The CDR3 DNA follows: TGTGCCAGCAGCTTAGGACTCCACACAGATACGCAGTATTTT. The encoded protein is CASSLGLHTDTQYF.

Many counts were recorded for this clonotype. V gene TRBV28 combines with J gene TRBJ2-2, with 8 bases that match TRBD1. Germline CDR1 MDHEN, CDR2 SYDVKM. The CDR3 runs to 14 residues. With 5 bases clipped from V and 4 bases from J, the junction kept 3 bases outside the gene matches. CDR3 loop: CASSPGGSTGELFF. The CDR3 DNA is TGTGCCAGCAGTCCAGGGGGCTCCACCGGGGAGCTGTTTTTT.